The 10 T cell receptor beta chains listed next were all sequenced from one sample in a study of early stage breast cancer tumors. The assay was immunoSEQ multiplex PCR, and TCRdb's table has in-frame clones only and misses some. The sample consists of 9,000 to 13,000 clones, 75% to 85% of them appearing once. The sample consisted of breast tumor tissue. The receptors stem from a person aged 65-85 years with breast cancer.

The chain joins TRBV18 to TRBJ2-2, with 9 positions matching TRBD2. The CDR3 has 17 amino acids. Germline V gene data show CDR1 as KGHSH and CDR2 as LQKENI. V dropped 3 bases and J dropped 1; count of bases not matched to a gene: 6. The CDR3 nucleotides read TGTGCCAGCTCACCCGAGCCACTAGCGGGGAACACCGGGGAGCTGTTTTTT. Encoded protein: CASSPEPLAGNTGELFF.

The V call is TRBV6-1, the J call TRBJ1-2, with 7 bases lining up with TRBD1. The J segment lost 4 bases and the V segment lost 0 bases, leaving 8 bases of the junction unmatched. The CDR3 covers 16 residues. In germline, CDR1 is MNHNS, CDR2 SASEGT. CDR3 residues: CASSEATWGQSYGYTF. For the CDR3, the DNA is TGTGCCAGCAGTGAAGCGACCTGGGGACAGTCCTATGGCTACACCTTC.

In its sample, this clone was seen a few times. The rearrangement uses TRBV7-9 and TRBJ1-1; D is unresolved. The CDR3 has 11 residues. CDR1 is SEHNR, CDR2 FQNEAQ, per germline (reference sequence). CDR3 DNA sequence: TGTGTCCTCGGTACGGGCACTGAAGCTTTCTTT. This translates into CVLGTGTEAFF.

V gene TRBV5-4 combines with J gene TRBJ2-1; 11 positions agree with TRBD1. CDR1 and CDR2 (germline): SGHNT, YYREEE (reference sequence). V lost 4 bases, J lost 8 bases, and 11 bases stayed unmatched. CDR3 length: 16 residues. The CDR3 loop is CASSQYRGQGVDEQFF. CDR3 nucleotide sequence: TGTGCCAGCAGCCAATACCGGGGACAGGGGGTGGATGAGCAGTTCTTC.

The rearrangement links TRBV5-1 to TRBJ2-3; 8 nucleotides align to TRBD2. The CDR3 contains 14 residues. In germline, CDR1 is SGHRS, CDR2 YFSETQ. V was clipped by 2 bases and J by 6 bases; unmatched bases: 5. The CDR3 spells CASSFGGGRDTQYF. CDR3 DNA sequence: TGCGCCAGCAGCTTCGGGGGGGGGCGTGATACGCAGTATTTT.

CDR3 loop: CASSPRTSGSVVPAEQYF. The DNA of the CDR3 is TGTGCCAGTAGTCCCCGGACTAGCGGGAGTGTGGTTCCGGCTGAGCAGTACTTC. The chain joins TRBV19 to TRBJ2-7; 13 positions match TRBD2. Germline values: CDR1 LNHDA, CDR2 SQIVND (reference sequence). V dropped 5 bases and J dropped 7; count of bases not matched to a gene: 17. This CDR3 region has 18 residues.

This clone came up a few times. The rearrangement uses TRBV4-2 and TRBJ1-2; the D is unclear. CDR1 is LGHNA, CDR2 YNFKEQ, per germline. V was pared by 8 bases and J by 5 bases, with 18 bases between. The CDR3 totals 14 residues. In nucleotides, the CDR3 is TGTGCCAGCCTTGACGGGAGGAGGTGGTATGGCTACACCTTC. Its protein product is CASLDGRRWYGYTF.

The chain is built from TRBV2 and TRBJ2-3; possibly TRBD1 for D (6 bases). The CDR3 spans 13 residues. Germline V gene data show CDR1 as SNHLY and CDR2 as FYNNEI. Trimming removed 4 bases from V and 5 bases from J, with 10 bases in between. The CDR3 spells CASSVTGRDTQYF. CDR3 sequence (DNA): TGTGCCAGCAGTGTAACAGGGCGAGATACGCAGTATTTT.

The V gene is TRBV4-2, the J gene TRBJ2-5, with TRBD2 matching over 9 bases. The CDR3 has 17 amino acids. V was pared by 0 bases and J by 5 bases, with 10 bases of the junction left unmatched. Per the germline V gene, CDR1 is LGHNA and CDR2 is YNFKEQ. The CDR3 region is CASSQDISGGSPETQYF. The CDR3 DNA reads TGTGCCAGCAGCCAAGATATCAGCGGGGGGTCCCCCGAGACCCAGTACTTC.

This sequence joins TRBV21-1 and TRBJ2-1; TRBD2 is the table's D call, not checked against the DNA. TRBV21-1 is an annotated pseudogene. This CDR3 is 15 amino acids long. The CDR3 DNA sequence: TGTGCCAGCAGGTGGACTAGCGGGAACTACAATGAGCAGTTCTTC. Translating it yields CASRWTSGNYNEQFF.